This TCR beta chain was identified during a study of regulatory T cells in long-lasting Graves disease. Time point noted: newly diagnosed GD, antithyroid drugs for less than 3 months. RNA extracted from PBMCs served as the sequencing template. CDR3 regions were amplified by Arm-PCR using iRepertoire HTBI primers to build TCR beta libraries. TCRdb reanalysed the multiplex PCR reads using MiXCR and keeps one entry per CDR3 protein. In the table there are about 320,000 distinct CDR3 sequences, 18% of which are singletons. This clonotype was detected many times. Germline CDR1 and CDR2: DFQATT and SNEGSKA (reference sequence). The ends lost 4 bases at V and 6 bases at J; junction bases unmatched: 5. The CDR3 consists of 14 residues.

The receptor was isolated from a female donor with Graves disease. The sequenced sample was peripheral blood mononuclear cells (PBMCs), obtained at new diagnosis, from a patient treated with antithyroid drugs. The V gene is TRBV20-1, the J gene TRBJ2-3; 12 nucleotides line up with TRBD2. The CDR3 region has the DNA TGCAGTGCTAAGCTAGCGGGAGGGCCTGATACGCAGTATTTT. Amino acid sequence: CSAKLAGGPDTQYF.